This T cell receptor (beta chain) stems from a study of identical twins. To note about this clonotype: As yet, its antigen is unknown.

TCRdb fed the 5' RACE reads into MiXCR, producing one record per CDR3 protein. The sample has 500,000 to 700,000 distinct CDR3 sequences, about 7% seen once. The germline CDR1 and CDR2 sequences are SGHRS and YFSETQ. The CDR3 consists of 14 residues. Trimming took 0 bases from V and 3 from J, leaving 6 bases between them. Whole-study findings and limits: The study found weaker excess twin sharing in beta out-of-frame sequences.

These data also featured in a second study, about yellow fever vaccine responses in identical twins.

The V call is TRBV5-1, the J call TRBJ1-4; D is unclear. Sequencing used PBMCs. The receptor comes from a woman aged 18-29 years in good health. The CDR3 DNA reads TGCGCCAGCAGCTTGGCTGCAGCTAATGAAAAACTGTTTTTT. It codes for CASSLAAANEKLFF.